The sequence of this T cell receptor beta chain was determined in a study of beta chain features in type 1 diabetes. General observations from the study: PCR may have favored shorter templates equally in patients and controls. People with Type 1 diabetes carried modestly yet significantly shorter TCRB CDR3s in all four CD4+ subsets. Cells with high TCR expression could be over-represented when cDNA is sequenced.

This CDR3 is built from 14 residues. In germline, CDR1 is SGHRS, CDR2 YFSETQ. With 3 bases clipped from V and 6 bases from J, the junction kept 5 bases outside the gene matches. Points on this clone: Its antigen remains unidentified.

Reverse transcription of all isolated RNA meant that expressed TCRB transcripts were sequenced. About 4 million reads was the average for naive, central memory and regulatory T cell samples. Measured with immunoSEQ multiplex PCR; TCRdb has only the in-frame clones, and not every one. The sample holds 20,000 to 30,000 clones, around 68% seen once. Sequencing input: Tregs from blood. The TCR originated in a man aged 18 to 30 with type 1 diabetes. The chain joins TRBV5-1 to TRBJ2-2, with 7 bases that match TRBD2. In DNA, the CDR3 is TGCGCCAGCAGCTCTAGCGGTGGGGCCGGGGAGCTGTTTTTT. It codes for CASSSSGGAGELFF.